This T cell receptor beta chain emerged from a study of control samples from healthy donors and cancer patients. The length of the CDR3 is 13 residues. Germline loops: CDR1 KGHDR, CDR2 SFDVKD. V was shortened by 4 bases and J by 3 bases, with 8 bases between the two germline ends. Produced via immunoSEQ multiplex PCR; TCRdb's table is partial and in-frame only. This sample has just under 75,000 clones, with roughly 84% found just once. The chain is built from TRBV24-1 and TRBJ2-5; TRBD1 is a possible D gene (6 bases). Source material: blood. This receptor was obtained from a woman aged 50 to 65 in good health. The CDR3 region is CATSDRTEETQYF. For the CDR3, the DNA is TGTGCCACCAGTGACCGGACAGAAGAGACCCAGTACTTC.